Below, 19 T cell receptor beta chains from the same sample are listed, as sequenced in a study of cytomegalovirus exposure and HLA in healthy donors. PCR used 60 Vbeta primers and 13 Jbeta primers. Profiled with immunoSEQ multiplex PCR; TCRdb holds only in-frame clones, not every one. This sample has 150,000 to 200,000 clones, with 65% to 85% found just once. Sequencing was performed on PBMCs. These receptors all come from a woman aged 18 to 35 in good health and CMV-seronegative.

This clone was seen only once. The rearrangement links TRBV5-6 to TRBJ2-7, with 11 bases that match TRBD1. There are 15 residues in the CDR3. With V trimmed by 2 bases and J by 2 bases, 3 bases remained unmatched. Per germline, CDR1 SGHDT and CDR2 YYEEEE. The CDR3 DNA reads as TGTGCCAGCAGCTTCCCGGGACAGGGGGCCTACGAGCAGTACTTC. It encodes CASSFPGQGAYEQYF.

The DNA of the CDR3 is TGTGCCACCAGCAGAGATGGAACTAGCGGGGGCTTGGACATTCAGTACTTC. This sequence encodes CATSRDGTSGGLDIQYF. J is TRBJ2-4 and V is TRBV15, with 11 bases lining up with TRBD2. The CDR3 has 17 amino acids. The junction had 9 bases not matched to a gene; V was cut back by 0 bases and J by 8 bases. Germline values: CDR1 LNHNV, CDR2 YYDKDF (reference sequence).

This CDR3 is CASSPWGRSTDTQYF. CDR3 nucleotides: TGCGCCAGCAGCCCCTGGGGGCGGAGCACAGATACGCAGTATTTT. The chain employs TRBV5-1 and TRBJ2-3, with D perhaps matching TRBD1 (6 bases). Germline lookup yields CDR1 SGHRS and CDR2 YFSETQ. The CDR3 is made up of 15 amino acids. With 4 bases removed from V and 0 bases from J, the gap between germline ends came to 12 bases.

In this sample, this clone turned up a few times. This rearrangement joins TRBV27 to TRBJ1-5, with 8 bases fitting TRBD1. J was trimmed by 5 bases and V by 3 bases; bases with no gene match: 3. Looked up from germline, CDR1 is MNHEY and CDR2 is SMNVEV (reference sequence). The CDR3 is made up of 14 amino acids. DNA for the CDR3: TGTGCCAGCAGTTTCGGGACAGGCTATCAGCCCCAGCATTTT. It translates to CASSFGTGYQPQHF.

This chain joins TRBV28 and TRBJ1-2; 7 positions match TRBD1. With V trimmed by 1 base and J by 8 bases, 10 bases remained unmatched. The germline gives CDR1 MDHEN, CDR2 SYDVKM. CDR3 size: 15 residues. The CDR3 reads CASSLSGQGGRGYTF. CDR3 bases: TGTGCCAGCAGTTTATCGGGCCAGGGGGGACGCGGCTACACCTTC.

The CDR3 loop is CASSQYGQGHAETQYF. The DNA for the CDR3 is TGTGCCAGCAGTCAGTATGGCCAGGGCCATGCCGAGACCCAGTACTTC. The chain uses TRBV28 and TRBJ2-5; D might be TRBD1 (5 bases). V lost 5 bases to trimming and J lost 5 bases, with 21 bases between them. Per germline, CDR1 MDHEN and CDR2 SYDVKM. The CDR3 runs to 16 residues.

This chain connects TRBV7-8 to TRBJ2-1, with 7 bases identical to TRBD2. V was pared by 1 base and J by 4 bases, with 7 bases of the junction left unmatched. Germline CDR1 and CDR2: SGHVS and FQNEAQ. CDR3 size: 16 residues. Written as DNA, the CDR3 is TGTGCCAGCAGCTTAGGTTGGGGGGGGGTATACAATGAGCAGTTCTTC. This codes for CASSLGWGGVYNEQFF.

The chain recombines TRBV5-1 with TRBJ2-7; D is ambiguous. Germline V gene lookup returns CDR1 SGHRS and CDR2 YFSETQ. Trimming removed 0 bases at V and 3 bases at J, with 7 bases between. The CDR3 runs 13 residues. CDR3: CASSLGQYYEQYF. CDR3 in DNA: TGCGCCAGCAGCTTGGGGCAGTACTACGAGCAGTACTTC. The whole variable domain, filled in from reference TRBV5-1 and TRBJ2-7, reads KAGVTQTPRYLIKTRGQQVTLSCSPISGHRSVSWYQQTPGQGLQFLFEYFSETQRNKGNFPGRFSGRQFSNSRSEMNVSTLELGDSALYLCASSLGQYYEQYFGPGTRLTVT.

The chain employs TRBV21-1 and TRBJ2-4; TRBD1 reflects the table's D call only, with no check against the DNA. TRBV21-1 is described as a pseudogene. The CDR3 runs to 16 residues. Written as DNA, the CDR3 is TGTGCCAGCAGCGAGGGACAGGGGGCCCCCAAAAACATTCAGTACTTC. It translates to CASSEGQGAPKNIQYF.

V and J are TRBV5-1 and TRBJ1-6; TRBD1 is a possible D gene (5 bases). V shed 6 bases and J shed 3 bases, with 13 bases lying between them. The CDR3 loop spans 15 amino acids. Germline CDR1 and CDR2: SGHRS and YFSETQ. In DNA form, the CDR3 reads TGCGCCAGCACAAACAGGCCGAACTATAATTCACCCCTCCACTTT. It translates to CASTNRPNYNSPLHF. The complete variable domain, with remaining parts taken from reference TRBV5-1 and TRBJ1-6, reads KAGVTQTPRYLIKTRGQQVTLSCSPISGHRSVSWYQQTPGQGLQFLFEYFSETQRNKGNFPGRFSGRQFSNSRSEMNVSTLELGDSALYLCASTNRPNYNSPLHFGNGTRLTVT.

In its sample, this clone was seen a few times. The chain has TRBV14 and TRBJ1-2; 8 bases match TRBD1. This CDR3 has 15 residues. Germline V gene data show CDR1 as SGHDN and CDR2 as FVKESK. V trimming: 3 bases; J trimming: 7 bases; junction bases outside the gene matches: 10. CDR3 bases: TGTGCCAGCAGCCAGATTCCGGGACAGGTTTCTGGCTACACCTTC. It yields the protein CASSQIPGQVSGYTF.

The chain uses TRBV10-3 and TRBJ1-1; D is possibly TRBD1 (6 bases). Germline values: CDR1 ENHRY, CDR2 SYGVKD. Trimming took off 4 bases at V and 2 bases at J, with 14 bases between the two ends. The CDR3 has 15 residues. The CDR3 nucleotides are TGTGCCATCAGTGGGCGGGGGGGCAGCAACACTGAAGCTTTCTTT. Translated, it gives CAISGRGGSNTEAFF.

This clone has more than one count but fewer than ten. The chain couples TRBV4-1 to TRBJ1-5; perhaps TRBD1 as D (6 bases). Germline V gives CDR1 MGHRA, CDR2 YSYEKL. Trimming left V 0 bases short and J 9 bases short, with 12 bases between. The CDR3 loop spans 14 amino acids. CDR3 loop: CASSQDPGVRPQHF. The CDR3 nucleotides are TGCGCCAGCAGCCAAGACCCAGGGGTAAGGCCCCAGCATTTT.

The V gene is TRBV6-1, the J gene TRBJ2-5; D is unresolved. V was clipped by 7 bases and J by 7 bases, with 16 bases between them. The CDR3 runs 13 residues. Germline V gives CDR1 MNHNS, CDR2 SASEGT. The CDR3 protein is CASTGDLSRTQYF. As DNA, the CDR3 is TGTGCCAGCACCGGAGACTTGTCTAGGACCCAGTACTTC.

This clone was recorded only once. This rearrangement joins TRBV30 to TRBJ1-1; the match to TRBD1 covers 8 bases. V lost 3 bases, J lost 8 bases, and 5 bases stayed unmatched. Germline V CDR1 and CDR2: GTSNPN, SVGIG (reference sequence). CDR3 length: 12 residues. The CDR3: CAWSLDRDEAFF. The CDR3 DNA is TGTGCCTGGAGCCTGGACAGGGACGAAGCTTTCTTT.

The chain recombines TRBV13 with TRBJ2-7; 11 nucleotides line up with TRBD2. The CDR3 spans 15 residues. V gave up 5 bases and J gave up 2 bases; unmatched junction bases: 5. CDR1 is PRHDT, CDR2 FYEKMQ, per germline (reference sequence). The CDR3 bases are TGTGCCAGCAGCCGTAGGACTAGCGGGCCCTACGAGCAGTACTTC. The encoded protein is CASSRRTSGPYEQYF.

V gene TRBV4-2 combines with J gene TRBJ2-7; a weak D match, TRBD1 (6 bases). The CDR3 is made up of 14 amino acids. Germline values: CDR1 LGHNA, CDR2 YNFKEQ. The V and J ends lost 2 bases and 1 base respectively, with 9 bases between them. The CDR3 protein is CASSQPDSSYEQYF. The CDR3 DNA is TGTGCCAGCAGCCAACCGGACAGTTCCTACGAGCAGTACTTC.

The chain has TRBV6-6 and TRBJ1-5, with a possible D match to TRBD1 (6 bases). Germline V CDR1 and CDR2: MNHNY, SVGAGI (reference sequence). The CDR3 covers 15 residues. Trimming took off 2 bases at V and 4 bases at J, with 12 bases between the two ends. The DNA for the CDR3 is TGTGCCAGCAGTTACGGGCAGGGGCGGAATCAGCCCCAGCATTTT. This gives the protein CASSYGQGRNQPQHF.

J is TRBJ1-5 and V is TRBV6-5; 7 nucleotides line up with TRBD1. Germline V lookup: CDR1 MNHEY, CDR2 SVGAGI. Trimming cost V 6 bases and J 8 bases; bases outside gene matches: 7. CDR3 size: 13 residues. Here the CDR3 reads CASSRQGREPQHF. CDR3 DNA sequence: TGTGCCAGCAGCCGACAGGGTAGGGAGCCCCAGCATTTT.